These T cell receptor beta chains were read from a single sample in a study of T-cell reconstitution after alpha-beta-depleted transplantation in children. From the PCR reads, TCRdb called clonotypes with MiXCR, one entry per CDR3 protein. The table records fewer than 20,000 distinct CDR3 sequences, around 5.8% of them present only once. The input for sequencing was PBMCs, taken before TCRalphabeta/CD19-depleted stem cell transplant. These receptors were taken from a boy aged 5-17 years with acute lymphoblastic leukemia, due to receive a stem cell transplant. The CDR3 runs from the conserved cysteine through the conserved F or W. D genes are given only for firm matches. Size is stated for part of the rows, as once, few or many counts, or as a class when the clone is expanded.

j_call: TRBJ2-3; v_call: TRBV6-2/TRBV6-3; d_call: TRBD2; clone_size: many; cdr3_length: 16; cdr3_nt: TGTGCCAGCAGTCAAGGACTAGCGGGGACCAAGGATACGCAGTATTTT; cdr3_aa: CASSQGLAGTKDTQYF
j_call: TRBJ1-1; v_call: TRBV7-2; d_call: -; clone_size: many; cdr3_length: 15; cdr3_nt: TGTGCCAGCAGCTTAGCCAGGGCAGGAAGCACTGAAGCTTTCTTT; cdr3_aa: CASSLARAGSTEAFF
j_call: TRBJ2-6; v_call: TRBV5-6; d_call: -; clone_size: -; cdr3_length: 15; cdr3_nt: TGTGCCAGCAGCCCCGGGATCTTTGGGGCCAACGTCCTGACTTTC; cdr3_aa: CASSPGIFGANVLTF
j_call: TRBJ2-7; v_call: TRBV5-1; d_call: TRBD1; clone_size: many; cdr3_length: 16; cdr3_nt: TGCGCCAGCAGCTCCTCGGACAGGCCGATCCTAGACGAGCAGTACTTC; cdr3_aa: CASSSSDRPILDEQYF
j_call: TRBJ2-2; v_call: TRBV7-8; d_call: -; clone_size: medium-sized; cdr3_length: 18; cdr3_nt: TGTGCCAGCAGCCCTCACCAACTACCGCGATCGGACACCGGGGAGCTGTTTTTT; cdr3_aa: CASSPHQLPRSDTGELFF
j_call: TRBJ1-4; v_call: TRBV5-8; d_call: TRBD1; clone_size: many; cdr3_length: 17; cdr3_nt: TGTGCCAGCAGCTTCCCCCACGGGACAGGGGCTAATGAAAAACTGTTTTTT; cdr3_aa: CASSFPHGTGANEKLFF
j_call: TRBJ2-2; v_call: TRBV7-9; d_call: -; clone_size: -; cdr3_length: 14; cdr3_nt: TGTGCCAGCAGCCGGGGGCTCCTAAGCGGGGTGCTGTTTTTT; cdr3_aa: CASSRGLLSGVLFF
j_call: TRBJ2-5; v_call: TRBV7-7; d_call: -; clone_size: many; cdr3_length: 14; cdr3_nt: TGTGCCAGCAGCTTAATCGGTAGGGGAGAGACCCAGTACTTC; cdr3_aa: CASSLIGRGETQYF
j_call: TRBJ2-5; v_call: TRBV5-1; d_call: TRBD1; clone_size: medium-sized; cdr3_length: 15; cdr3_nt: TGCGCCAGCAGCCCCGGACAGGGTTTACGAGAGACCCAGTACTTC; cdr3_aa: CASSPGQGLRETQYF
j_call: TRBJ2-1; v_call: TRBV20-1; d_call: -; clone_size: medium-sized; cdr3_length: 14; cdr3_nt: TGCAGTGCTAGAACGAGTCTCGAGAGGAATGAGCAGTTCTTC; cdr3_aa: CSARTSLERNEQFF
j_call: TRBJ1-2; v_call: TRBV6-2/TRBV6-3; d_call: -; clone_size: many; cdr3_length: 15; cdr3_nt: TGTGCCAGCAGTTCACGACAGGTCGGTAGCTATGGCTACACCTTC; cdr3_aa: CASSSRQVGSYGYTF
j_call: TRBJ1-5; v_call: TRBV12-3/TRBV12-4; d_call: -; clone_size: large; cdr3_length: 15; cdr3_nt: TGTGCCAGCAGCTTTTTTCAGGGGATCAATCAGCCCCAGCATTTT; cdr3_aa: CASSFFQGINQPQHF
j_call: TRBJ2-1; v_call: TRBV12-3/TRBV12-4; d_call: -; clone_size: medium-sized; cdr3_length: 13; cdr3_nt: TGTGCCTCCGCAGGCAGTCCCTACAATGAGCAGTTCTTC; cdr3_aa: CASAGSPYNEQFF
j_call: TRBJ2-1; v_call: TRBV7-6; d_call: TRBD2; clone_size: many; cdr3_length: 15; cdr3_nt: TGTGCCAGCAGCCCAGTAGCGGGAGGGGACAATGAGCAGTTCTTC; cdr3_aa: CASSPVAGGDNEQFF
j_call: TRBJ2-2; v_call: TRBV7-9; d_call: -; clone_size: many; cdr3_length: 13; cdr3_nt: TGTGCCAGCAGCTTCGGGAACACCGGGGAGCTGTTTTTT; cdr3_aa: CASSFGNTGELFF
j_call: TRBJ1-5; v_call: TRBV27; d_call: -; clone_size: medium-sized; cdr3_length: 15; cdr3_nt: TGTGCCAGCAGTGTGAGTAGACCCAGCAATCAGCCCCAGCATTTT; cdr3_aa: CASSVSRPSNQPQHF
j_call: TRBJ1-1; v_call: TRBV19; d_call: -; clone_size: many; cdr3_length: 15; cdr3_nt: TGTGCCAGTAGTATAGAGGGCAGGGGGAACACTGAAGCTTTCTTT; cdr3_aa: CASSIEGRGNTEAFF
j_call: TRBJ2-3; v_call: TRBV7-9; d_call: -; clone_size: many; cdr3_length: 12; cdr3_nt: TGTGCCAGCAGCCGGGATACAGATACGCAGTATTTT; cdr3_aa: CASSRDTDTQYF
j_call: TRBJ1-1; v_call: TRBV6-6; d_call: -; clone_size: many; cdr3_length: 12; cdr3_nt: TGTGCCAGCAGACCGGACAGCACTGAAGCTTTCTTT; cdr3_aa: CASRPDSTEAFF
j_call: TRBJ2-3; v_call: TRBV18; d_call: -; clone_size: many; cdr3_length: 12; cdr3_nt: TGTGCCAGCTCACCACCGACAGATACGCAGTATTTT; cdr3_aa: CASSPPTDTQYF
j_call: TRBJ2-2; v_call: TRBV6-5; d_call: -; clone_size: many; cdr3_length: 16; cdr3_nt: TGTGCCAGCAGTTACTCCTTCAGGGGATTAACCGGGGAGCTGTTTTTT; cdr3_aa: CASSYSFRGLTGELFF
j_call: TRBJ2-3; v_call: TRBV20-1; d_call: TRBD2; clone_size: medium-sized; cdr3_length: 17; cdr3_nt: TGCAGTGCTAGAGTCTTGCGGGGGGGGGATTTTGGCGGTACGCAGTATTTT; cdr3_aa: CSARVLRGGDFGGTQYF
j_call: TRBJ2-7; v_call: TRBV5-4; d_call: TRBD1; clone_size: few; cdr3_length: 15; cdr3_nt: TGTGCCAGGGGCCCTGTGGGGACAGGGCTTTCCGAGCAGTACTTC; cdr3_aa: CARGPVGTGLSEQYF
j_call: TRBJ1-5; v_call: TRBV5-1; d_call: TRBD1; clone_size: many; cdr3_length: 14; cdr3_nt: TGCGCCAGCAGCCGGACAGGGGGAGATCAGCCCCAGCATTTT; cdr3_aa: CASSRTGGDQPQHF
j_call: TRBJ1-5; v_call: TRBV4-2; d_call: -; clone_size: -; cdr3_length: 15; cdr3_nt: TGTGCCATGAGCCCCAGCGGGGGTTCTCTCACCGCCCAGCATTTT; cdr3_aa: CAMSPSGGSLTAQHF
j_call: TRBJ1-4; v_call: TRBV5-1; d_call: -; clone_size: many; cdr3_length: 14; cdr3_nt: TGCGCCAGCAGCTTGAGGGCAGGGAAAGAAAAACTGTTTTTT; cdr3_aa: CASSLRAGKEKLFF
j_call: TRBJ2-1; v_call: TRBV7-9; d_call: TRBD2; clone_size: many; cdr3_length: 16; cdr3_nt: TGTGCCAGCAGCATCCTAGCGGGGGGCCCTTACAATGAGCAGTTCTTC; cdr3_aa: CASSILAGGPYNEQFF
j_call: TRBJ2-7; v_call: TRBV11-2; d_call: -; clone_size: many; cdr3_length: 15; cdr3_nt: TGTGCCAGCAGCTTTTGGCAGGGCGGTAACTACGAGCAGTACTTC; cdr3_aa: CASSFWQGGNYEQYF
j_call: TRBJ2-7; v_call: TRBV20-1; d_call: TRBD2; clone_size: large; cdr3_length: 13; cdr3_nt: TGCAGTGCTTCTCTCGGACTAGACTACGAGCAGTACTTC; cdr3_aa: CSASLGLDYEQYF
j_call: TRBJ2-4; v_call: TRBV11-2; d_call: TRBD2; clone_size: many; cdr3_length: 16; cdr3_nt: TGTGCCAGCAGCTGGGAGCGGGGGGTAGCCAAAAACATTCAGTACTTC; cdr3_aa: CASSWERGVAKNIQYF
j_call: TRBJ2-3; v_call: TRBV28; d_call: TRBD1; clone_size: many; cdr3_length: 15; cdr3_nt: TGTGCCAGCAGTCCAAACAGGGGAGTAGCAGATACGCAGTATTTT; cdr3_aa: CASSPNRGVADTQYF
j_call: TRBJ2-7; v_call: TRBV29-1; d_call: TRBD2; clone_size: medium-sized; cdr3_length: 12; cdr3_nt: TGCAGCGTGAGCGGGAGGGGCTACGAGCAGTACTTC; cdr3_aa: CSVSGRGYEQYF
j_call: TRBJ1-5; v_call: TRBV28; d_call: -; clone_size: many; cdr3_length: 14; cdr3_nt: TGTGCCAGCAACGCACTCAATAGCAATCAGCCCCAGCATTTT; cdr3_aa: CASNALNSNQPQHF
j_call: TRBJ2-1; v_call: TRBV7-9; d_call: TRBD2; clone_size: many; cdr3_length: 15; cdr3_nt: TGTGCCAGCAGCTTGGGACTAGCGGGAGATAATGAGCAGTTCTTC; cdr3_aa: CASSLGLAGDNEQFF
j_call: TRBJ1-5; v_call: TRBV19; d_call: -; clone_size: many; cdr3_length: 16; cdr3_nt: TGTGCCAGTAGTACAACAGGGCCCTATAGCAATCAGCCCCAGCATTTT; cdr3_aa: CASSTTGPYSNQPQHF
j_call: TRBJ2-3; v_call: TRBV12-3/TRBV12-4; d_call: -; clone_size: medium-sized; cdr3_length: 13; cdr3_nt: TGTGCCAGCAGTCCAAGGGGCGAGTCTAGGCAGTATTTT; cdr3_aa: CASSPRGESRQYF
j_call: TRBJ2-5; v_call: TRBV12-3/TRBV12-4; d_call: -; clone_size: medium-sized; cdr3_length: 13; cdr3_nt: TGTGCCAGCAGTGGCCCGGGGGCAGAGACCCAGTACTTC; cdr3_aa: CASSGPGAETQYF
j_call: TRBJ1-2; v_call: TRBV7-2; d_call: -; clone_size: many; cdr3_length: 14; cdr3_nt: TGTGCCAGCAGCATGGACAGAGCTAACTATGGCTACACCTTC; cdr3_aa: CASSMDRANYGYTF